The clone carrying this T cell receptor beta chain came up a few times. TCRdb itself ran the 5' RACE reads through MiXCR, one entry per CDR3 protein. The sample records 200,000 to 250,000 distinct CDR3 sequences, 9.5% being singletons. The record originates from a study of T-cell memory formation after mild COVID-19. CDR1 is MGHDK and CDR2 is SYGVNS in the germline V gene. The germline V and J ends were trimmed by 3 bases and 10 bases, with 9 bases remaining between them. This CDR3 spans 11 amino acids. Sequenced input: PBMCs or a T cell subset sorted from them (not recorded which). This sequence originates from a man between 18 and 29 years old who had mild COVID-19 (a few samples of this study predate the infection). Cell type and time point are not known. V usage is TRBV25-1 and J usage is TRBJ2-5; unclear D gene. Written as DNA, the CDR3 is TGTGCCAGCAGTGATCACATGGACCAGTACTTC. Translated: CASSDHMDQYF.